This T cell receptor (beta chain) was sequenced in a study of radiotherapy plus CTLA-4 blockade in lung cancer. The CDR3 runs 17 residues. Germline assignment: CDR1 SGHKS and CDR2 YYEKEE (reference sequence). The V and J ends lost 0 bases and 3 bases, in that order; junction bases with no gene match: 9. Generated by immunoSEQ multiplex PCR, the TCRdb table keeps only in-frame clones and is missing some. The data hold some 92,000 clones, with around 86% observed a single time. The chain employs TRBV5-5 and TRBJ2-5; 9 nucleotides line up with TRBD2. The clonotype comes from a human donor with non-small cell lung cancer who had a partial response to radiotherapy plus ipilimumab. Sequencing used peripheral blood, obtained from a patient treated with radiotherapy plus ipilimumab. The CDR3 DNA reads TGTGCCAGCAGCTTGGCCTTTAGCGGGAGCAATAAAGAGACCCAGTACTTC. Translation gives CASSLAFSGSNKETQYF. Drawing the rest from reference TRBV5-5 and TRBJ2-5, the complete variable domain is DAGVTQSPTHLIKTRGQQVTLRCSPISGHKSVSWYQQVLGQGPQFIFQYYEKEERGRGNFPDRFSARQFPNYSSELNVNALLLGDSALYLCASSLAFSGSNKETQYFGPGTRLLVL.